Listed here are 32 T cell receptor beta chains from one sample, sequenced in a study of CD8 T cells in Susac syndrome. RNA was extracted with the RNeasy kit, and a quantity of 0.5 to 1 ug was reverse transcribed using random hexamers. A single record per CDR3 protein comes from TCRdb applying MiXCR to the immunoSEQ multiplex PCR reads. In the table there are some 240,000 distinct CDR3 sequences, about 95% of which are singletons. Sequencing was done on a sample of CD4+ T cells from PBMCs. The receptors stem from a human donor with Susac syndrome.

J is TRBJ2-3 and V is TRBV14; D ambiguous. The V gene's germline CDR1 is SGHDN and CDR2 FVKESK. Trimming stripped 4 bases from V and 1 base from J, with 12 bases between. The CDR3 contains 15 residues. CDR3 sequence reads: CASSLRWEGTDTQYF. CDR3 nucleotides: TGTGCCAGCAGCCTTAGGTGGGAAGGCACAGATACGCAGTATTTT.

This clonotype was picked up one time. V is TRBV5-1 and J is TRBJ1-2, with D possibly being TRBD1 (5 bases). Trimming stripped 4 bases from V and 11 bases from J, with 15 bases between. CDR3 size: 12 residues. In germline, CDR1 is SGHRS, CDR2 YFSETQ. As DNA, the CDR3 is TGCGCCAGCAGCAGGGTAGGGACGGGATACACCTTC. Amino acids: CASSRVGTGYTF.

The chain joins TRBV28 to TRBJ1-1, with D perhaps TRBD1 (5 bases). V gave up 7 bases and J gave up 1 base, with 7 bases separating them. The length of the CDR3 is 12 residues. Germline CDR1 and CDR2: MDHEN and SYDVKM. The CDR3 reads CASTGRNTEAFF. Written as DNA, the CDR3 is TGTGCCAGCACGGGGCGGAACACTGAAGCTTTCTTT.

The rearrangement uses TRBV25-1 and TRBJ2-1; 8 bases align to TRBD1. After removal of 1 base from V and 2 bases from J, the junction contained 10 bases not matched to a gene. The CDR3 contains 18 residues. Germline V gene lookup returns CDR1 MGHDK and CDR2 SYGVNS. CDR3 loop: CASSEWGRGRGPYNEQFF. In nucleotides, the CDR3 is TGTGCCAGCAGTGAATGGGGGCGTGGCAGGGGGCCCTACAATGAGCAGTTCTTC.

V is TRBV9 and J is TRBJ2-7; 10 nucleotides agree with TRBD2. V was clipped by 0 bases and J by 4 bases; unmatched bases: 1. Germline values: CDR1 SGDLS, CDR2 YYNGEE. The CDR3 consists of 14 residues. The CDR3 reads CASSVGSGRYEQYF. The CDR3 nucleotides are TGTGCCAGCAGCGTAGGTAGCGGGAGGTACGAGCAGTACTTC.

The genes are TRBV29-1 and TRBJ1-5; no definite D call. There are 13 residues in the CDR3. Germline values: CDR1 SQVTM, CDR2 ANQGSEA. V was cut by 4 bases and J by 0 bases, with 7 bases left in between. CDR3 nucleotides: TGCAGCGTTGCGACAAATAGCAATCAGCCCCAGCATTTT. It encodes CSVATNSNQPQHF. Full variable domain (missing parts from reference TRBV29-1 and TRBJ1-5): SAVISQKPSRDICQRGTSLTIQCQVDSQVTMMFWYRQQPGQSLTLIATANQGSEATYESGFVIDKFPISRPNLTFSTLTVSNMSPEDSSIYLCSVATNSNQPQHFGDGTRLSIL.

A word on this clonotype: The junction does not match germline at one end; this may be a read error. This rearrangement joins TRBV28 to TRBJ1-5; the match to TRBD1 covers 8 bases. Germline values: CDR1 MDHEN, CDR2 SYDVKM. The CDR3 extends over 17 amino acids. In DNA, the CDR3 is TGTGCCAGCAATTTACGAGTCAGGGGGCGGGACAATCAGCCCCAGCATTTT. This encodes CASNLRVRGRDNQPQHF.

This clonotype was counted once. V is TRBV13 and J is TRBJ2-3; D might be TRBD1 or TRBD2, each matching 6 bases. The CDR3 is 14 residues long. The germline V gene has CDR1 PRHDT and CDR2 FYEKMQ (reference sequence). The V end lost 5 bases, the J end lost 4 bases, and 13 bases lay between the germline ends. CDR3 sequence reads: CASSVLEGADTQYF. The CDR3 bases are TGTGCCAGCAGCGTCCTGGAGGGGGCAGATACGCAGTATTTT.

The V gene is TRBV19, the J gene TRBJ1-5; a weak D match, TRBD1 (6 bases). The CDR3 totals 14 residues. The V end lost 3 bases, the J end lost 5 bases, and 11 bases lay between the germline ends. Germline V gene lookup returns CDR1 LNHDA and CDR2 SQIVND (reference sequence). This CDR3 is CASSIGGGHQPQHF. The CDR3 DNA reads as TGTGCCAGTAGTATTGGGGGGGGCCATCAGCCCCAGCATTTT.

The chain joins TRBV28 to TRBJ2-1; D is unresolved. In germline, CDR1 is MDHEN, CDR2 SYDVKM. The CDR3 has 16 amino acids. V gave up 2 bases and J gave up 0 bases, with 11 bases separating them. CDR3 sequence reads: CASSLIPLSSYNEQFF. CDR3 nucleotides: TGTGCCAGCAGTTTAATCCCCCTGAGCTCCTACAATGAGCAGTTCTTC.

The chain uses TRBV6-6 and TRBJ1-5; 10 bases align to TRBD1. The CDR3 is made up of 14 amino acids. CDR1 is MNHNY and CDR2 is SVGAGI in the germline V gene (reference sequence). With V trimmed by 6 bases and J by 5 bases, 4 bases remained unmatched. This chain's CDR3 is CASREGQGYQPQHF. The CDR3 DNA sequence: TGTGCCAGCAGAGAGGGACAGGGGTATCAGCCCCAGCATTTT.

This clonotype was found a few times. The CDR3 coding sequence is TGTGCCAGCAGTGAATTGACAGAGCAGTACTTC. Translating gives CASSELTEQYF. V and J are TRBV25-1 and TRBJ2-7, with D hard to call. With 1 base removed from V and 7 bases from J, the gap between germline ends came to 5 bases. The CDR3 extends over 11 amino acids. The germline CDR1 and CDR2 sequences are MGHDK and SYGVNS.

The chain joins TRBV12-3 or TRBV12-4 to TRBJ1-4; weak D call: TRBD1 (6 bases). This CDR3 contains 15 residues. The V end lost 8 bases, the J end lost 5 bases, and 18 bases lay between the germline ends. In DNA, the CDR3 is TGTGCCAGCGCCAATGGGGGGGCCGGAAATGAAAAACTGTTTTTT. Translating gives CASANGGAGNEKLFF.

V and J are TRBV7-9 and TRBJ2-1; D might be TRBD1 or TRBD2, each matching 5 bases. Germline CDR1 SEHNR, CDR2 FQNEAQ (reference sequence). The CDR3 is made up of 15 amino acids. With 5 bases removed from V and 6 bases from J, the gap between germline ends came to 17 bases. CDR3 coding DNA: TGTGCCAGCAGCCTACTCCGGGGCGGCCTCAATGAGCAGTTCTTC. Amino acid sequence: CASSLLRGGLNEQFF.

The chain carries TRBV10-3 and TRBJ2-7; weak D call: TRBD1 (5 bases). From germline, CDR1 is ENHRY and CDR2 SYGVKD. Trimming left V 7 bases short and J 7 bases short, with 17 bases between. The CDR3 consists of 13 residues. In DNA, the CDR3 is TGTGCCATCAAGAAAAGTGGGGCGTGGGAGCAGTACTTC. Translating it yields CAIKKSGAWEQYF.

The chain recombines TRBV18 with TRBJ1-1; D remains unclear. The CDR3 contains 14 residues. Germline V gives CDR1 KGHSH, CDR2 LQKENI. Trimming pared 6 bases from V and 2 bases from J, leaving 13 bases between. The CDR3 sequence: CASSLPGVNTEAFF. The DNA of the CDR3 is TGTGCCAGCTCCCTACCCGGGGTAAACACTGAAGCTTTCTTT.

This clonotype showed up just once. The V gene is TRBV5-6, the J gene TRBJ2-3; D may be TRBD2 (6 bases). In germline, CDR1 is SGHDT, CDR2 YYEEEE. V shed 0 bases and J shed 1 base, with 9 bases lying between them. The CDR3 is made up of 15 amino acids. The CDR3 nucleotides read TGTGCCAGCAGCTTGGATCCGGGGGGCACAGATACGCAGTATTTT. This encodes CASSLDPGGTDTQYF.

The DNA of the CDR3 is TGCAGCGTTGAGCCGACAGGAAGGAGGTCGGTCACTGAAGCTTTCTTT. Protein sequence: CSVEPTGRRSVTEAFF. The gene calls are TRBV29-1 and TRBJ1-1; the D gene is possibly TRBD1 (6 bases). V lost 3 bases, J lost 4 bases, and 21 bases lay in between. The CDR3 is 16 amino acids. Per the germline V gene, CDR1 is SQVTM and CDR2 is ANQGSEA. Variable domain in full (rest from reference TRBV29-1 and TRBJ1-1): SAVISQKPSRDICQRGTSLTIQCQVDSQVTMMFWYRQQPGQSLTLIATANQGSEATYESGFVIDKFPISRPNLTFSTLTVSNMSPEDSSIYLCSVEPTGRRSVTEAFFGQGTRLTVV.

The chain couples TRBV4-1 to TRBJ2-7; a possible D gene is TRBD2 (6 bases). Germline values: CDR1 MGHRA, CDR2 YSYEKL. V lost 4 bases, J lost 2 bases, and 21 bases lay in between. The CDR3 totals 17 residues. The CDR3 DNA follows: TGCGCCAGCAGCCCGTGGGGGGAGACAAAACACCCCTACGAGCAGTACTTC. Protein: CASSPWGETKHPYEQYF.

This clonotype has more than one count but fewer than ten. V gene TRBV18 combines with J gene TRBJ2-7, with unresolved D. CDR1 is KGHSH, CDR2 LQKENI, per germline. The CDR3 consists of 14 residues. The germline V and J ends were trimmed by 2 bases and 1 base, with 9 bases remaining between them. The CDR3 coding sequence is TGTGCCAGCTCACCAACTTCCAGTTCCTACGAGCAGTACTTC. Translation gives CASSPTSSSYEQYF.

This clonotype was detected only once. The V call is TRBV6-6, the J call TRBJ1-5; 7 nucleotides agree with TRBD1. The V gene's germline CDR1 is MNHNY and CDR2 SVGAGI (reference sequence). V gave up 5 bases and J gave up 3 bases; unmatched junction bases: 4. The CDR3 is made up of 14 amino acids. The CDR3 nucleotides are TGTGCCAGCAGTGTGGGACAGCCCAATCAGCCCCAGCATTTT. It codes for CASSVGQPNQPQHF.

The rearrangement links TRBV9 to TRBJ1-2, with TRBD1 matching over 7 bases. J gave up 4 bases and V 3 bases, and 9 bases lay outside the gene matches. CDR3 length: 15 amino acids. Looked up from germline, CDR1 is SGDLS and CDR2 is YYNGEE. The CDR3 DNA is TGTGCCAGCAGCGAACAAAGCAGGGGGGTCTATGGCTACACCTTC. This encodes CASSEQSRGVYGYTF.

The chain links TRBV7-9 to TRBJ2-7; tentatively, D is TRBD1 (6 bases). V was trimmed by 6 bases and J by 2 bases, leaving 11 bases between them. Germline V gene lookup returns CDR1 SEHNR and CDR2 FQNEAQ (reference sequence). This CDR3 has 13 residues. CDR3 DNA: TGTGCCAGCAGTCGGACAGACACCTACGAGCAGTACTTC. Residues: CASSRTDTYEQYF. The full variable domain, in which reference TRBV7-9 and TRBJ2-7 provide the parts outside the CDR3, is DTGVSQNPRHKITKRGQNVTFRCDPISEHNRLYWYRQTLGQGPEFLTYFQNEAQLEKSRLLSDRFSAERPKGSFSTLEIQRTEQGDSAMYLCASSRTDTYEQYFGPGTRLTVT.

This chain connects TRBV5-1 to TRBJ2-2; 9 bases line up with TRBD1. The CDR3 contains 16 residues. Germline loops: CDR1 SGHRS, CDR2 YFSETQ. V dropped 4 bases and J dropped 0; count of bases not matched to a gene: 4. DNA for the CDR3: TGCGCCAGCAGCGCCACAGGGGGCGCGAACACCGGGGAGCTGTTTTTT. Translated: CASSATGGANTGELFF.

The chain uses TRBV12-3 or TRBV12-4 and TRBJ1-5; no definite D call. The CDR3 totals 13 residues. V was shortened by 3 bases and J by 4 bases, with 7 bases between the two germline ends. CDR3 amino acids: CASSFQENQPQHF. CDR3 coding DNA: TGTGCCAGCAGTTTTCAGGAGAATCAGCCCCAGCATTTT.

The CDR3 loop reads CSVAGQGYGYTF. CDR3 in DNA: TGCAGCGTTGCGGGACAGGGGTATGGCTACACCTTC. The chain joins TRBV29-1 to TRBJ1-2; 10 bases map to TRBD1. There are 12 residues in the CDR3. Germline CDR1 is SQVTM and CDR2 is ANQGSEA. With 4 bases clipped from V and 5 bases from J, the junction kept 1 base outside the gene matches.

This chain joins TRBV28 and TRBJ1-5; D is ambiguous. Trimming left V 5 bases short and J 7 bases short, with 15 bases between. This CDR3 spans 14 amino acids. In germline, CDR1 is MDHEN, CDR2 SYDVKM. This CDR3 is CASSPSMSNQPQHF. CDR3 coding DNA: TGTGCCAGCAGTCCTTCGATGTCAAACCAGCCCCAGCATTTT. Based on the CDR3 plus reference TRBV28 and TRBJ1-5, the full variable domain is DVKVTQSSRYLVKRTGEKVFLECVQDMDHENMFWYRQDPGLGLRLIYFSYDVKMKEKGDIPEGYSVSREKKERFSLILESASTNQTSMYLCASSPSMSNQPQHFGDGTRLSIL.

The chain recombines TRBV25-1 with TRBJ2-7; maybe TRBD1 (6 bases). In germline, CDR1 is MGHDK, CDR2 SYGVNS. V dropped 6 bases and J dropped 6 bases, with 18 bases sitting between them. The CDR3 spans 14 residues. The CDR3 loop is CASSDSGVVSEQYF. CDR3 bases: TGTGCCAGCAGCGACTCAGGGGTGGTCTCCGAGCAGTACTTC.

For the CDR3, the DNA is TGTGCCAGCAGTGACTCCCCGAGGGGTGAGCAGTTCTTC. It yields the protein CASSDSPRGEQFF. The chain carries TRBV2 and TRBJ2-1, with D perhaps matching TRBD1 or TRBD2 (5 bases each). Trimming left V 3 bases short and J 9 bases short, with 12 bases between. Germline values: CDR1 SNHLY, CDR2 FYNNEI. CDR3 length: 13 residues.

The rearrangement joins TRBV4-2 to TRBJ2-7; TRBD2 aligns across 9 bases. This CDR3 has 16 amino acids. Germline CDR1 is LGHNA and CDR2 is YNFKEQ. The junction had 6 bases not matched to a gene; V was cut back by 0 bases and J by 3 bases. CDR3 loop: CASSQDSETSGYEQYF. CDR3 nucleotide sequence: TGTGCCAGCAGCCAAGACTCGGAGACTAGCGGCTACGAGCAGTACTTC.

The J gene is TRBJ1-1, the V gene TRBV6-5; D unresolved. Germline V gives CDR1 MNHEY, CDR2 SVGAGI. The CDR3 loop spans 15 amino acids. The V gene lost 3 bases and the J gene lost 0 bases, with 11 bases spanning the gap. The CDR3 spells CASSYVMQMNTEAFF. The CDR3 bases are TGTGCCAGCAGTTATGTTATGCAGATGAACACTGAAGCTTTCTTT.

The chain links TRBV20-1 to TRBJ2-1, with D maybe TRBD2 (6 bases). The CDR3 is 14 amino acids. Germline lookup yields CDR1 DFQATT and CDR2 SNEGSKA (reference sequence). The CDR3 DNA reads as TGCAGCTCCTCGAGGCCTAGCGTAGACAATGAGCAGTTCTTC. It translates to CSSSRPSVDNEQFF.